Listed below are T cell receptor beta chains from one sample, sequenced in a study of CD8 T cells in ankylosing spondylitis. TCRdb reprocessed the 5' RACE reads with MiXCR, giving one entry per CDR3 protein. The sample gives around 140,000 distinct CDR3 sequences, 17% of which show up once; 30% to 35% is in the top ten. Sequenced: blood, either unsorted or a sorted T cell fraction (not recorded which). These receptors all stem from a male donor with ankylosing spondylitis. CDR3s include the opening cysteine and the closing phenylalanine or tryptophan. A D gene is named only where the DNA matches it firmly. Part of the rows lack a size; the others show once, few, many or a class for expanded clones.

v_call: TRBV27; j_call: TRBJ2-1; clone_size: .; d_call: TRBD2; cdr3_nt: TGTGCCAGCAGCACCGGGACTAGCGTATACAATGAGCAGTTCTTC; cdr3_aa: CASSTGTSVYNEQFF
v_call: TRBV20-1; j_call: TRBJ2-3; clone_size: few; d_call: .; cdr3_nt: TGCAGTGCTAGGGTTCAAACAGATACGCAGTATTTT; cdr3_aa: CSARVQTDTQYF
v_call: TRBV12-3/TRBV12-4; j_call: TRBJ2-7; clone_size: few; d_call: .; cdr3_nt: TGTGCCAGCAGTTTCCGACAGAGACCCTACGAGCAGTACTTC; cdr3_aa: CASSFRQRPYEQYF
v_call: TRBV24-1; j_call: TRBJ2-5; clone_size: few; d_call: .; cdr3_nt: TGTGCCACCAGTGATTCGTACACTGGGGAAGAGACCCAGTACTTC; cdr3_aa: CATSDSYTGEETQYF
v_call: TRBV3-1; j_call: TRBJ2-7; clone_size: few; d_call: .; cdr3_nt: TGTGCCAGCAGCGAAGGATGGGCCTCCTACGAGCAGTACTTC; cdr3_aa: CASSEGWASYEQYF
v_call: TRBV6-1; j_call: TRBJ2-7; clone_size: .; d_call: .; cdr3_nt: TGTGCCAGCAGTGAGACCAAAAACGAGCAGTACTTC; cdr3_aa: CASSETKNEQYF
v_call: TRBV4-1; j_call: TRBJ1-1; clone_size: .; d_call: TRBD1; cdr3_nt: TGCGCCAGCAGCCAAAGGACAGGAGGGGAGGGCACTGAAGCTTTCTTT; cdr3_aa: CASSQRTGGEGTEAFF
v_call: TRBV6-1; j_call: TRBJ2-1; clone_size: few; d_call: .; cdr3_nt: TGTGCCAGCAGTCGGGTCAGGGGATCTCACAATGAGCAGTTCTTC; cdr3_aa: CASSRVRGSHNEQFF
v_call: TRBV9; j_call: TRBJ2-1; clone_size: few; d_call: TRBD1; cdr3_nt: TGTGCCAGCAGCTTGTCAGGGGGCGGGTCCTACAATGAGCAGTTCTTC; cdr3_aa: CASSLSGGGSYNEQFF
v_call: TRBV3-1; j_call: TRBJ2-7; clone_size: .; d_call: TRBD1; cdr3_nt: TGTGCCAGCAGCCAAGATCTCCAGGACAGGCAAGAGGAGCAGTACTTC; cdr3_aa: CASSQDLQDRQEEQYF